Listed here are 13 T cell receptor beta chains from one sample, sequenced in a study of blood T cell repertoires in COVID-19. Sequencing was performed with immunoSEQ multiplex PCR; in TCRdb, only in-frame clones are kept and a portion is missing. The sample includes a few hundred thousand clones, approximately 84% of them seen just once. Sequencing used peripheral blood. Source of these receptors: a man aged 35 to 55 with active or convalescent COVID-19.

The chain uses TRBV7-9 and TRBJ2-3; 7 nucleotides line up with TRBD2. The CDR3 has 17 residues. The germline V gene has CDR1 SEHNR and CDR2 FQNEAQ (reference sequence). Trimming cost V 2 bases and J 8 bases; bases outside gene matches: 16. CDR3 in DNA: TGTGCCAGCAGCTTAAATCTCGCGGGAGTATACGGGGTTACGCAGTATTTT. This codes for CASSLNLAGVYGVTQYF.

The rearrangement uses TRBV12-5 and TRBJ1-1; D call uncertain. Between the trimmed V and J ends, which lost 4 bases and 2 bases, there was a span of 17 bases. Per germline, CDR1 LGHNT and CDR2 FRNRAP. The CDR3 is 16 amino acids. The CDR3 DNA reads TGTGCTAGTGGTTCGGGCCCTGGACGGACTAACACTGAAGCTTTCTTT. Residues: CASGSGPGRTNTEAFF.

The genes are TRBV7-2 and TRBJ2-7, with D possibly TRBD2 on 7 matching bases. CDR1 and CDR2 (germline): SGHTA, FQGNSA. The CDR3 is 14 residues long. Trimming took off 5 bases at V and 6 bases at J, with 17 bases between the two ends. The CDR3 bases are TGTGCCAGCAGCGTCATAAAGGGAGGGGGCGAGCAGTACTTC. This encodes CASSVIKGGGEQYF.

The table lists this clone with a count of one. The V gene is TRBV9, the J gene TRBJ1-2; the match to TRBD1 covers 7 bases. Germline CDR1 is SGDLS and CDR2 is YYNGEE. After removal of 3 bases from V and 4 bases from J, the junction contained 3 bases not matched to a gene. The CDR3 is made up of 13 amino acids. CDR3 residues: CASSEGQAYGYTF. The DNA of the CDR3 is TGTGCCAGCAGCGAAGGACAGGCCTATGGCTACACCTTC.

This chain links TRBV28 with TRBJ1-2; possibly TRBD1 for D (6 bases). CDR3 length: 12 residues. Germline V gene sequence: CDR1 MDHEN, CDR2 SYDVKM. Between the trimmed V and J ends, which lost 3 bases and 8 bases, there was a span of 10 bases. The CDR3 spells CASSFTGRGYTF. The CDR3 region has the DNA TGTGCCAGCAGTTTCACAGGGCGCGGCTACACCTTC.

The chain carries TRBV28 and TRBJ1-1; tentatively, D is TRBD1 (6 bases). The CDR3 runs to 14 residues. The germline gives CDR1 MDHEN, CDR2 SYDVKM. V lost 3 bases to trimming and J lost 11 bases, with 19 bases between them. The CDR3 nucleotides are TGTGCCAGCAGTTTGCGGGGGGGGCCTCTGGGTGCTTTCTTT. The encoded protein is CASSLRGGPLGAFF. The whole variable domain, filled in from reference TRBV28 and TRBJ1-1, reads DVKVTQSSRYLVKRTGEKVFLECVQDMDHENMFWYRQDPGLGLRLIYFSYDVKMKEKGDIPEGYSVSREKKERFSLILESASTNQTSMYLCASSLRGGPLGAFFGQGTRLTVV.

Relative to its sample, this clone is medium-sized. V usage is TRBV15 and J usage is TRBJ2-1; a weak D match, TRBD2 (5 bases). The CDR3 has 13 residues. V shed 3 bases and J shed 7 bases, with 10 bases lying between them. Germline CDR1 and CDR2: LNHNV and YYDKDF (reference sequence). The CDR3 reads CATSRDSHNEQFF. CDR3 nucleotides: TGTGCCACCAGCAGGGACTCCCATAATGAGCAGTTCTTC.

The rearrangement uses TRBV9 and TRBJ2-7; 12 bases map to TRBD2. The CDR3 contains 18 residues. V lost 4 bases, J lost 3 bases, and 14 bases stayed unmatched. Germline V gives CDR1 SGDLS, CDR2 YYNGEE. Written as DNA, the CDR3 is TGTGCCAGCAGCAGGGAGCCGCTGACTAGCGGGGGCGTCTACGAGCAGTACTTC. Its protein product is CASSREPLTSGGVYEQYF.

V is TRBV5-5 and J is TRBJ1-4, with D perhaps matching TRBD1 (5 bases). The CDR3 is 15 amino acids. The V and J ends lost 4 bases and 4 bases respectively, with 14 bases between them. Per germline, CDR1 SGHKS and CDR2 YYEKEE (reference sequence). DNA for the CDR3: TGTGCCAGCAGCAGACAAGCGGGGCATAATGAAAAACTGTTTTTT. This translates into CASSRQAGHNEKLFF.

The gene calls are TRBV4-1 and TRBJ2-1; 9 bases match TRBD1. Per the germline V gene, CDR1 is MGHRA and CDR2 is YSYEKL. J lost 14 bases, V lost 4 bases, and 6 bases had no gene match. This CDR3 comprises 12 residues. The CDR3 region is CASSPGTGLEFF. As DNA, the CDR3 is TGCGCCAGCAGCCCAGGGACAGGGTTGGAGTTCTTC.

This clone appeared a single time. The rearrangement links TRBV11-2 to TRBJ2-1, with 11 positions matching TRBD2. Germline V lookup: CDR1 SGHAT, CDR2 FQNNGV. The trim removed 5 bases at V and 9 bases at J, leaving 9 bases unmatched. This CDR3 spans 15 amino acids. The CDR3 reads CASSTTSGARGEQFF. The DNA of the CDR3 is TGTGCCAGCAGCACGACTAGCGGGGCTAGGGGTGAGCAGTTCTTC.

This clone was observed once. The rearrangement links TRBV20-1 to TRBJ1-1; 8 bases are a match to TRBD1. The germline gives CDR1 DFQATT, CDR2 SNEGSKA (reference sequence). The ends lost 3 bases at V and 1 base at J; junction bases unmatched: 7. CDR3 length equals 15 residues. The CDR3 DNA reads as TGCAGTGCTAGTTCTCCCGGGACAGGGAACACTGAAGCTTTCTTT. Translated: CSASSPGTGNTEAFF.

The V and J genes are TRBV28 and TRBJ1-6; no reliable D call. The CDR3 runs to 14 residues. Germline loops: CDR1 MDHEN, CDR2 SYDVKM. V shed 8 bases and J shed 10 bases, with 18 bases lying between them. The DNA for the CDR3 is TGTGCCAGCCACCGGGTCCCTTATGGGTCACCCCTCCACTTT. It yields the protein CASHRVPYGSPLHF.